This record covers a single TCR beta chain. Its antigen is unidentified. These data come from a study of T cell responses to AZD1222 COVID-19 vaccine. Study observations and caveats: No repertoire was sampled before or during the peak T cell response, only after it. Baseline seropositivity occurred in only a handful of AZD1222 recipients.

Sequencing was performed with immunoSEQ multiplex PCR; in TCRdb, only in-frame clones are kept and a portion is missing. This sample carries approximately 110,000 clones, around 95% of them seen once, and the ten largest clones take more than 2%. The sequenced sample was peripheral blood, obtained on day 0 of AZD1222 vaccination. The receptor comes from an adult in good health.

The CDR3 nucleotides read TGTGCCAGCAGCGTAGGTGCGGGAAGCTCCTACGAGCAGTACTTC. Its translation is CASSVGAGSSYEQYF. This rearrangement joins TRBV9 to TRBJ2-7; D may be TRBD2 (6 bases). Germline V gene lookup returns CDR1 SGDLS and CDR2 YYNGEE. This CDR3 comprises 15 residues. V lost 0 bases and J 0 bases, leaving 10 bases between the germline ends.